The clone carrying this T cell receptor (beta chain) showed up just a few times. The sample belongs to a study of cytomegalovirus exposure and HLA in healthy donors. The PCR was carried out with 60 Vbeta primers and 13 Jbeta primers. The method was immunoSEQ multiplex PCR; TCRdb's version includes in-frame clones alone and lacks a portion of them. The sample includes about 160,000 clones, approximately 76% of them seen just once. This receptor was taken from a female donor in good health and CMV-seronegative. The sample comprised PBMCs.

The CDR3: CASGLGTDQNIQYF. CDR3 in DNA: TGTGCTAGTGGTTTGGGGACAGATCAAAACATTCAGTACTTC. This chain joins TRBV12-5 and TRBJ2-4, with D possibly being TRBD1 (6 bases). Trimming removed 1 base from V and 5 bases from J, with 9 bases in between. Germline V gives CDR1 LGHNT, CDR2 FRNRAP. CDR3 length: 14 amino acids.